These 8 T cell receptor beta chains originate from one sample sequenced in a study of siplizumab effects on memory and regulatory T cells. Sequencing used immunoSEQ multiplex PCR; TCRdb keeps in-frame clones, though not all of them. Among 70,000 or so clones listed, 75% to 90% were seen once. Sequencing was performed on Tregs sorted from blood. The origin of the receptors is a human donor in good health.

This clone was seen only a few times. V is TRBV7-3 and J is TRBJ1-1; D unresolved. CDR3 length equals 16 residues. V gave up 0 bases and J gave up 1 base, with 12 bases separating them. The germline CDR1 and CDR2 sequences are SGHTA and FQGTGA. The CDR3 DNA follows: TGTGCCAGCAGCTTAACGTTTGGGCTACCGAACACTGAAGCTTTCTTT. This encodes CASSLTFGLPNTEAFF.

V gene TRBV18 combines with J gene TRBJ2-5; 10 positions match TRBD2. This CDR3 is built from 16 residues. Germline-derived CDR1 and CDR2 are KGHSH and LQKENI. V dropped 3 bases and J dropped 4; count of bases not matched to a gene: 8. The CDR3 DNA sequence: TGTGCCAGCTCACCCGCTAGCGGGAGTGGGGGAGAGACCCAGTACTTC. Translating gives CASSPASGSGGETQYF.

The V and J genes are TRBV7-2 and TRBJ2-7; D uncertain. The CDR3 sequence is 14 residues long. V was pared by 1 base and J by 1 base, with 8 bases between. The germline gives CDR1 SGHTA, CDR2 FQGNSA. The chain's CDR3 is CASSLDARSYEQYF. Written as DNA, the CDR3 is TGTGCCAGCAGCTTAGATGCCAGGTCCTACGAGCAGTACTTC.

The chain links TRBV7-2 to TRBJ1-3; unclear D gene. Trimming took off 0 bases at V and 0 bases at J, with 6 bases between the two ends. CDR1 and CDR2 from the germline V gene are SGHTA and FQGNSA. The CDR3 runs to 15 residues. CDR3 protein: CASSLAVGSGNTIYF. CDR3 DNA sequence: TGTGCCAGCAGCTTAGCGGTGGGCTCTGGAAACACCATATATTTT.

Note on this clone: The same CDR3 can be traced to other DNA sequences in this sample. The chain employs TRBV9 and TRBJ2-7; 10 bases agree with TRBD1. The V segment lost 3 bases and the J segment 6 bases; nucleotides outside the gene matches: 6. CDR3 length equals 14 residues. Germline CDR1 SGDLS, CDR2 YYNGEE. CDR3 sequence (DNA): TGTGCCAGCAGCGAGGGACAGGGGTTTGGCGAGCAGTACTTC. Encoded protein: CASSEGQGFGEQYF.

This chain uses TRBV19 with TRBJ1-5, with 7 bases fitting TRBD1. V lost 6 bases, J lost 5 bases, and 4 bases stayed unmatched. Germline V CDR1 and CDR2: LNHDA, SQIVND (reference sequence). This CDR3 region has 13 residues. The CDR3 here is CASRDRSDQPQHF. In DNA, the CDR3 is TGTGCCAGTAGGGACAGGAGCGATCAGCCCCAGCATTTT.

V gene TRBV11-3 combines with J gene TRBJ2-5, with unresolved D. Germline values: CDR1 SGHNT, CDR2 YENEEA. The V end was cut by 0 bases, the J end by 6 bases, with 11 bases between. The CDR3 loop spans 14 amino acids. The CDR3: CASSLDSNPKTQYF. CDR3 coding DNA: TGTGCCAGCAGCTTAGATTCTAACCCGAAGACCCAGTACTTC.

This chain joins TRBV5-1 and TRBJ1-1, with D possibly being TRBD1 (5 bases). Trimming removed 4 bases from V and 5 bases from J, with 18 bases in between. This CDR3 has 15 amino acids. Germline CDR1 is SGHRS and CDR2 is YFSETQ. CDR3 sequence: CASSHGLQVGTEAFF. As DNA, the CDR3 is TGCGCCAGCAGCCACGGGCTACAGGTTGGAACTGAAGCTTTCTTT.